This T cell receptor beta chain was found in a study of blood T cell repertoires in COVID-19 (dated by TCRdb to about 2020). About the study as a whole: Samples from collaborators originated in the United States, Italy and Spain and spanned both the acute and convalescent phases of COVID-19. The material from the prospective study consisted of cDNA or gDNA derived from T cells, B-cell-depleted T cells, or PBMCs. Subjects who had been exposed to COVID-19, were actively infected with it, or had recovered from it provided the deeply sampled blood TCRbeta repertoires that made up the dataset. A freely available public database, intended as a resource for researchers studying the immune response to SARS-CoV-2, is where the repertoires were released. Samples were obtained from the ongoing ImmuneRACE study (first 160 participants) and from 1,254 subjects provided by 6 global collaborators. Sample metadata almost always included a de-identified subject ID, COVID-19 status, age in years and sex. Where HLA class I and class II types were available, the types were taken from metadata supplied by the sample provider, not from assay-based typing. What the study reported, not specific to this receptor: How much clinical and demographic metadata was included differed by source and by participant, and the metadata was provided uncurated.

Enrolling through a virtual design, the prospective study's participants ranged in age from roughly 18 to 89 years and lived across 20 to 30 United States geographic areas. In the prospective study, participants were assigned to cohorts based on the clinical history participants reported in a screening survey and a study questionnaire. Recovered participants in ImmuneRACE Cohort 3 were defined as having two consecutive negative NP/OP PCR tests, clearance from a healthcare professional, or resolution of symptoms. Mobile phlebotomists in the prospective study collected whole blood, serum and a nasopharyngeal or oropharyngeal swab from every participant. Additional blood draws and questionnaires over an approximately two-month period could optionally be provided by prospective study participants. Before DNA extraction, blood samples from the prospective study were shipped at room temperature or frozen.

CDR1 LGHNA and CDR2 YSLEER are derived from the germline V gene. The CDR3 goes from the cysteine to the phenylalanine over 15 residues. The entry retains the CDR3 DNA only, 45 bases that are in frame from base 1. Unmatched junction bases come to 6, with V trimmed by 5 bases and J by 2 bases. Note on this clone: Its antigen target is currently unknown. Base qualities are not provided; no much larger clone lies one nucleotide away.

The immunoSEQ Assay, a bias-controlled multiplex PCR, was used to amplify TCRbeta CDR3 regions from genomic DNA. The study's own analysis went as follows. The number of nucleated cells in each sample was estimated by amplification of reference gene primers within the assay. Sequence reads were collapsed and filtered to measure the absolute abundance of every unique TCRbeta CDR3 rearrangement. For each sample, productive Simpson clonality was calculated as the square root of Simpson's diversity index over productive rearrangements. Sourced from immuneACCESS, this table was stored by TCRdb with only in-frame sequences that have V and J called. A share of the clones is absent; for the studies checked, an unresolved V gene accounts for under half, and the remainder has no known explanation. V and J calls and clone size are copied from that table; D and trimming were computed from the DNA. A total of 200,000 to 250,000 clones appear in this sample, roughly 86% of them only once. Of the sample, roughly 2% is held by the ten largest clones.

The receptor comes from a woman aged 45-60 years who had recovered from COVID-19. In this chain, TRBV4-3 is recombined with TRBJ1-3; the central 7 bases match TRBD1. Sequencing was performed on PBMCs or T cells enriched from blood (not recorded which). The CDR3 amino acid sequence is: CASSAGQIAGNTIYF. The DNA sequence reads TGCGCCAGCAGCGCGGGACAGATCGCTGGAAACACCATATATTTT.